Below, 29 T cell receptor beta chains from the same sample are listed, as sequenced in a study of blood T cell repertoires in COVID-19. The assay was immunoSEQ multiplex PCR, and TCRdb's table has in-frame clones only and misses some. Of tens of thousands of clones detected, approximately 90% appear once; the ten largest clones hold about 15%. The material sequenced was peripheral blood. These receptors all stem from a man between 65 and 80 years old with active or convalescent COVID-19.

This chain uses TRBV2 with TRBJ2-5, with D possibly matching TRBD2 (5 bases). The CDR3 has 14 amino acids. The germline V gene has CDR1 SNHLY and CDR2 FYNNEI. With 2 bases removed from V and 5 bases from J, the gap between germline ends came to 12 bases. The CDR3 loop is CASSETGFDETQYF. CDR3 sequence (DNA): TGTGCCAGCAGTGAAACGGGGTTTGACGAGACCCAGTACTTC.

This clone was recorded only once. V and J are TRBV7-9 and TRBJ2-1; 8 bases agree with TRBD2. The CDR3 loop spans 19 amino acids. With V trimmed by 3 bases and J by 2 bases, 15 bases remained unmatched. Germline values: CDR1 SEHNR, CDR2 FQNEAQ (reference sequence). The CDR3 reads CASSLGDSGAGGPYNEQFF. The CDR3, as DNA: TGTGCCAGCAGCTTGGGGGATAGCGGGGCGGGTGGACCCTACAATGAGCAGTTCTTC.

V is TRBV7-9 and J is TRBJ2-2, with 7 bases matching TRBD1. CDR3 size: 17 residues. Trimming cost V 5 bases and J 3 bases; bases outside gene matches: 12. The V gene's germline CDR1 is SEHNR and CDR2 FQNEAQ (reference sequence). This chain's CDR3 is CASSLVRDSQYTGELFF. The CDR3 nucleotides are TGTGCCAGCAGCCTAGTAAGGGACAGCCAGTACACCGGGGAGCTGTTTTTT.

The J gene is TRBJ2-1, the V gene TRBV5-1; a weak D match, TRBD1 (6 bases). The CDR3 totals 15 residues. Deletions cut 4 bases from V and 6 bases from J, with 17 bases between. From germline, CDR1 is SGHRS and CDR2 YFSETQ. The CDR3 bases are TGCGCCAGCAGCCCACAGGGCCAATTTTTCAATGAGCAGTTCTTC. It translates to CASSPQGQFFNEQFF.

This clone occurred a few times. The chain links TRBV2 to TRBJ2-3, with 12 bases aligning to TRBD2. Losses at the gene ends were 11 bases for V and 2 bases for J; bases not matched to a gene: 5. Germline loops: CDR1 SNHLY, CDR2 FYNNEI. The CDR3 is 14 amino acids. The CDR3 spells CAWTSGNYTDTQYF. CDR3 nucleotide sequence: TGTGCCTGGACTAGCGGGAATTACACAGATACGCAGTATTTT.

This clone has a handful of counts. CDR3 in DNA: TGTGCCAGCTCGCATACAGATATCTCTGGAAACACCATATATTTT. Protein: CASSHTDISGNTIYF. The V gene is TRBV18, the J gene TRBJ1-3; no firm D call. V dropped 6 bases and J dropped 0 bases, with 12 bases sitting between them. The CDR3 runs 15 residues. Per germline, CDR1 KGHSH and CDR2 LQKENI.

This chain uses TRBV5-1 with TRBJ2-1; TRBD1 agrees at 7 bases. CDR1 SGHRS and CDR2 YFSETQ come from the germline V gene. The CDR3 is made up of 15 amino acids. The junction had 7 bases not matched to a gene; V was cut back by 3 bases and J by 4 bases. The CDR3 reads CASSSQGTLYNEQFF. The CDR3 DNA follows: TGCGCCAGCAGCTCACAGGGGACCCTGTACAATGAGCAGTTCTTC.

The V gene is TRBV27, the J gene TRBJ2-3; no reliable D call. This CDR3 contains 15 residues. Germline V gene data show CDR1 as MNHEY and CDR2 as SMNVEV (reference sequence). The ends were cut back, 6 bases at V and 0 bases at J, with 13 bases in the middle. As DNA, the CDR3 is TGTGCCAGCAGCCCCTACGCGGAAAGCACAGATACGCAGTATTTT. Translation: CASSPYAESTDTQYF.

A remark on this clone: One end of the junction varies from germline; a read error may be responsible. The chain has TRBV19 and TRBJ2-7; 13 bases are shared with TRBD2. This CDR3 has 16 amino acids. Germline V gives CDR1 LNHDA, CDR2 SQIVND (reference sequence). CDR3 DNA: TGTGCCAGTAGCATAGGGACTAGCGGGAACCCCTACGAGCAGTACTTC. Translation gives CASSIGTSGNPYEQYF.

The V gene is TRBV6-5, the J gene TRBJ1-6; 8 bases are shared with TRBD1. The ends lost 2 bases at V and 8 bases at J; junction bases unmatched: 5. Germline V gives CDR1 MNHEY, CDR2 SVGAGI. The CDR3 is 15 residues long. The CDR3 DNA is TGTGCCAGCAGTTACCAGGGGGCTGGGGATTCACCCCTCCACTTT. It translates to CASSYQGAGDSPLHF.

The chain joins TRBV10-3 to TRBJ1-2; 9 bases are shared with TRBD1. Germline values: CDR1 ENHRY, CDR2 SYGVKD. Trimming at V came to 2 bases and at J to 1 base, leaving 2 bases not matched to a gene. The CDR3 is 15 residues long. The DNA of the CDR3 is TGTGCCATCAGTGAGGGGACAGGGCGTAACTATGGCTACACCTTC. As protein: CAISEGTGRNYGYTF.

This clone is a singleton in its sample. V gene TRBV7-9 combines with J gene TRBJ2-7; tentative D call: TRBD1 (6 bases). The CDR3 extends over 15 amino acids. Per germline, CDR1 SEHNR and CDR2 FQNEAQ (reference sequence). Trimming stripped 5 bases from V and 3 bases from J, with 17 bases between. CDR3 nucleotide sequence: TGTGCCAGCAGCGCTACAGGGTATCCTCACTACGAGCAGTACTTC. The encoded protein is CASSATGYPHYEQYF.

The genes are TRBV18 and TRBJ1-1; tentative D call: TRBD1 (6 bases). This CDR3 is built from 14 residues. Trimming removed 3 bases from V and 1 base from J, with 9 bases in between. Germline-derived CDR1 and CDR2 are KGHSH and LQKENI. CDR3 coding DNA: TGTGCCAGCTCACCCCGGACAGAGAACACTGAAGCTTTCTTT. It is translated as CASSPRTENTEAFF.

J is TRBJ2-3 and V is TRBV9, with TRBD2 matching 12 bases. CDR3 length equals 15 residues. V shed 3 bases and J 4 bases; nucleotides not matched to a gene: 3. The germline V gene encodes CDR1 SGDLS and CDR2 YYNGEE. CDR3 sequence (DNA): TGTGCCAGCAGCGCTAGCGGGAGGGCCGCAGATACGCAGTATTTT. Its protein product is CASSASGRAADTQYF.

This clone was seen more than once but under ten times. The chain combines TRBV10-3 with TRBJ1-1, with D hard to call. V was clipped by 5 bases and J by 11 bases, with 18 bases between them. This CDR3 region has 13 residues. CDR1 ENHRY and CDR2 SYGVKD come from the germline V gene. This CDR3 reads CAISQREITEAFF. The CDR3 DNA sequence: TGTGCCATCAGTCAGCGGGAAATAACCGAGGCTTTCTTT.

The CDR3 DNA is TGTGCCAGCAGCCCAAACAGGGGATCTGGGGCCAACGTCCTGACTTTC. As protein: CASSPNRGSGANVLTF. This chain uses TRBV7-9 with TRBJ2-6; 7 bases are shared with TRBD1. CDR3 length: 16 amino acids. The ends lost 5 bases at V and 1 base at J; junction bases unmatched: 5. The V gene's germline CDR1 is SEHNR and CDR2 FQNEAQ (reference sequence).

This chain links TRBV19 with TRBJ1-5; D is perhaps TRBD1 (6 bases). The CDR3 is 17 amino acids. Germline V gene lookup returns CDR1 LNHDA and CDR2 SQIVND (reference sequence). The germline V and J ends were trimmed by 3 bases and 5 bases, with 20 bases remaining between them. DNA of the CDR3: TGTGCCAGTAGTATTTCTTTTGTGGACAGTCTGTATCAGCCCCAGCATTTT. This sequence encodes CASSISFVDSLYQPQHF.

The CDR3 DNA follows: TGTGCCAGCAGCCCGGGATTGAACACTGAAGCTTTCTTT. The encoded protein is CASSPGLNTEAFF. The chain links TRBV6-5 to TRBJ1-1; no reliable D call. Germline CDR1 is MNHEY and CDR2 is SVGAGI. Trimming removed 6 bases from V and 0 bases from J, with 8 bases in between. The CDR3 spans 13 residues.

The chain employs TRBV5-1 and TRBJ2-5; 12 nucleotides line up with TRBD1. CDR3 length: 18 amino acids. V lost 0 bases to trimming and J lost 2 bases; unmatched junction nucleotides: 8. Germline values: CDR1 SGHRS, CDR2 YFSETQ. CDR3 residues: CASSLGGQGALLQETQYF. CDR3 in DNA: TGCGCCAGCAGCTTGGGGGGACAGGGGGCGCTTTTGCAAGAGACCCAGTACTTC.

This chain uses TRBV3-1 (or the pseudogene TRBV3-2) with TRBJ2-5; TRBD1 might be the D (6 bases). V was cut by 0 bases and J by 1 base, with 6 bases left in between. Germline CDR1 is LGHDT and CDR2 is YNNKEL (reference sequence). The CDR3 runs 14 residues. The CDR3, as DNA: TGTGCCAGCAGCCAAGAGGGGGCCCAAGAGACCCAGTACTTC. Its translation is CASSQEGAQETQYF.

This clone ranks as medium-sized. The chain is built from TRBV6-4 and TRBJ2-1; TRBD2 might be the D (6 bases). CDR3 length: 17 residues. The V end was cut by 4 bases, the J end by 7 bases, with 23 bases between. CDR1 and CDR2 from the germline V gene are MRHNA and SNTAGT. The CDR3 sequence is CASSAGKTTPGVNEQFF. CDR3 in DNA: TGTGCCAGCAGTGCCGGAAAGACTACCCCGGGGGTAAATGAGCAGTTCTTC.

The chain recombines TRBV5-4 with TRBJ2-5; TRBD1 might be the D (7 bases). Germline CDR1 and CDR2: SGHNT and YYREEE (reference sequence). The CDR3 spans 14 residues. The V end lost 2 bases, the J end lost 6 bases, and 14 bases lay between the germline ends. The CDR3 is CASSLGGGIKTQYF. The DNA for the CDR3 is TGTGCCAGCAGCTTAGGAGGGGGCATAAAGACCCAGTACTTC.

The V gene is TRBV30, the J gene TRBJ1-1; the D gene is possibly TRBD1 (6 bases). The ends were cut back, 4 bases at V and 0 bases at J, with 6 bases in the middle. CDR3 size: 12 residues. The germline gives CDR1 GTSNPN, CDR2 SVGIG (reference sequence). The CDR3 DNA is TGTGCCTGGAACAGGGTGAACACTGAAGCTTTCTTT. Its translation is CAWNRVNTEAFF.

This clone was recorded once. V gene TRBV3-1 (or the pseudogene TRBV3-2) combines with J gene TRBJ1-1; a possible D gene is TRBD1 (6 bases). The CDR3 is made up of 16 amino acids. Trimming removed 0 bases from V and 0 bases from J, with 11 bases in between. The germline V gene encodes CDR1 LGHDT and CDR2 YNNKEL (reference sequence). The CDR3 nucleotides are TGTGCCAGCAGCCAAGATTCAGGGGCGATGAACACTGAAGCTTTCTTT. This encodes CASSQDSGAMNTEAFF.

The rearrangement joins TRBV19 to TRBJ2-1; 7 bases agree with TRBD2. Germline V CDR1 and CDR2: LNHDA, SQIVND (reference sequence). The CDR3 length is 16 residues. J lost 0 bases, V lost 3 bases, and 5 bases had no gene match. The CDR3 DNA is TGTGCCAGTAGTATCCTGACTAGCAACTCCTACAATGAGCAGTTCTTC. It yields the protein CASSILTSNSYNEQFF.

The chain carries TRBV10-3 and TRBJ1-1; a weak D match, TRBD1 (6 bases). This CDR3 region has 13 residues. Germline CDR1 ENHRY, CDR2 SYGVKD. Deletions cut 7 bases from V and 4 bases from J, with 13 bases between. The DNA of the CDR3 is TGTGCCATCACCGGGGGGCAGGGCACTGAAGCTTTCTTT. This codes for CAITGGQGTEAFF.

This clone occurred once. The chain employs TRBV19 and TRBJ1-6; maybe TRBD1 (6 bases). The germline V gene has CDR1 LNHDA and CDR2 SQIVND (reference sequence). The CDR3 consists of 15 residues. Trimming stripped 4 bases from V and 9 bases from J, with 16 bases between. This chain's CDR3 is CASSTQGEGSSPLHF. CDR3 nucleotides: TGTGCCAGTAGTACACAGGGCGAAGGAAGTTCACCCCTCCACTTT.

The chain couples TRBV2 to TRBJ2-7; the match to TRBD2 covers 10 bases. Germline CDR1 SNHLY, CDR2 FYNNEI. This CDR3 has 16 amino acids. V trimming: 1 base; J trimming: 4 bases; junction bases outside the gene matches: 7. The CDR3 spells CASSEGSGRAGYEQYF. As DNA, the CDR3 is TGTGCCAGCAGTGAAGGCAGCGGGAGGGCCGGTTACGAGCAGTACTTC.

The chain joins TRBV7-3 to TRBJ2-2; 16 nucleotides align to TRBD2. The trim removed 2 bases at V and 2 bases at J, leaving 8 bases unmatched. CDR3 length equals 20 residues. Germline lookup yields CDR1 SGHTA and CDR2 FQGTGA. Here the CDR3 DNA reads TGTGCCAGCAGCTTATTATCGGGGACTAGCGGGAGGGCTAACACCGGGGAGCTGTTTTTT. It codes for CASSLLSGTSGRANTGELFF.